These T cell receptor beta chains were read from a single sample in a study of CD8+ T cells in alopecia areata. The protocol was immunoSEQ multiplex PCR, while the TCRdb copy is restricted to in-frame clones and leaves out a portion. The repertoire consists of 90,000 or so clones, with 44% occurring once and the leading ten covering around 18%. The source was CD8+ T cells sorted from blood, collected at week 24, from a patient treated with tofacitinib. The source is a human donor with alopecia areata. The conserved cysteine and the conserved F or W are not part of the CDR3 here. A D gene is named only where the DNA matches it firmly.

d_call,j_call,v_call,cdr3_length,cdr3_aa
.,TRBJ2-1,TRBV30,12,AWSPGTYYNEQF
TRBD1,TRBJ2-5,TRBV7-9,12,ASSSRGRGETQY
.,TRBJ1-1,TRBV10-3,11,AIGTKANTEAF
TRBD1,TRBJ2-2,TRBV5-4,14,ASSPWDRENTGELF
.,TRBJ1-1,TRBV29-1,9,SVVTAAEAF
TRBD2,TRBJ2-1,TRBV29-1,14,SVEDLGSGSLYEQF
.,TRBJ2-3,TRBV9,10,ASSGDANTQY
.,TRBJ2-5,TRBV9,11,ASSVYREETQY
TRBD2,TRBJ2-3,TRBV4-1,14,ASSSRSGSPGDTQY
.,TRBJ1-1,TRBV25-1,12,ASSDGGTFTEAF
.,TRBJ2-1,TRBV29-1,12,SVVWRPSYNEQF
.,TRBJ2-7,TRBV29-1,12,SVASAGFAYEQY
.,TRBJ2-6,TRBV27,12,ASSLSSGANVLT
.,TRBJ2-7,TRBV11-2,9,ASSLDTRMY
.,TRBJ2-2,TRBV6-1,13,ASSDRQRGTGELF
TRBD1,TRBJ1-1,TRBV7-3,13,ASSFVRGRDTEAF
.,TRBJ2-2,TRBV6-4,11,ASSSSNTGELF
.,TRBJ1-2,TRBV29-1,15,SVEGPDQWDFNYGYT
.,TRBJ1-1,TRBV30,12,AWGKGRGNTEAF
TRBD1,TRBJ2-7,TRBV30,12,AWSRGQGATEQY
TRBD2,TRBJ2-5,TRBV9,14,ASSVKGLAGQETQY
.,TRBJ2-2,TRBV29-1,13,SVVGAGALTGELF
.,TRBJ2-3,TRBV27,9,ASEGPDTQY
.,TRBJ2-2,TRBV30,13,AWKGGPRDTGELF
.,TRBJ2-5,TRBV7-8,13,ASSLDPGYQETQY
.,TRBJ1-2,TRBV30,12,AWSVGTGMYGYT
.,TRBJ2-3,TRBV15,14,ATSRGRSQTVDTQY
TRBD1,TRBJ2-2,TRBV9,12,ASSAHRGTGELF
.,TRBJ2-4,TRBV30,14,AWSVQGEARGNIQY
TRBD1,TRBJ1-4,TRBV4-1,13,ASSQGTGRNEKLF
TRBD1,TRBJ2-7,TRBV7-2,14,ASSLGQDELSYEQY
TRBD2,TRBJ2-5,TRBV4-1,13,ASSPQAGAGETQY
.,TRBJ1-1,TRBV10-2,11,ASSDRGNTEAF
TRBD2,TRBJ2-1,TRBV5-1,15,ASRAGGLTSSYNEQF
.,TRBJ2-7,TRBV7-2,12,ASSPLGTSYEQY
.,TRBJ2-1,TRBV29-1,10,SVWTAYNEQF
TRBD2,TRBJ2-3,TRBV27,13,ASSLLAESTDTQY
.,TRBJ2-1,TRBV9,11,ASSVALVGEQF
.,TRBJ2-7,TRBV4-1,10,ASSQAGYEQY
TRBD1,TRBJ2-3,TRBV18,14,ASSPRQGAPPDTQY
TRBD1,TRBJ2-5,TRBV5-1,13,ASSTRTGQQETQY
.,TRBJ2-1,TRBV28,10,ASSLGYNEQF
.,TRBJ2-1,TRBV9,12,ASSASVSRDEQF
TRBD2,TRBJ2-3,TRBV4-3,14,ASSQKGLAGADTQY
.,TRBJ1-1,TRBV5-6,11,ASSARTDTEAF
TRBD1,TRBJ2-7,TRBV29-1,12,SPRGDRSSYEQY
.,TRBJ1-1,TRBV6-4,10,ASRGPREGAF
.,TRBJ2-7,TRBV7-2,12,ASSLGDSPYEQY
.,TRBJ2-7,TRBV5-1,13,ASSLGRDRTYEQY
TRBD1,TRBJ2-6,TRBV30,15,AWSVPDRAPGANVLT
.,TRBJ1-4,TRBV15,10,ATSRDRLVLF
.,TRBJ2-1,TRBV4-3,12,ASSPSSLTREQF
.,TRBJ2-5,TRBV29-1,6,SVGREY